One and the same sample provided the 19 T cell receptor beta chains below, sequenced in a study of T cells in Graves' hyperthyroidism and ophthalmopathy. From RNA transcripts, TCR beta CDR3 regions were amplified. The study used the HTBI primer set for a first-round RT-PCR of the TCR CDR3. One entry per CDR3 protein, called by TCRdb with MiXCR from the multiplex PCR reads. In the table there are about 620,000 distinct CDR3 sequences, around 15% of which are singletons. The sample consisted of blood. These receptors were collected from a young woman with Graves' hyperthyroidism.

This clonotype was counted at least ten times. This chain joins TRBV9 and TRBJ1-6, with 8 bases aligning to TRBD1. CDR3 size: 14 residues. V shed 1 base and J 6 bases; nucleotides not matched to a gene: 0. Germline CDR1 SGDLS, CDR2 YYNGEE. This chain's CDR3 is CASSVTGGNSPLHF. The CDR3 coding sequence is TGTGCCAGCAGCGTAACAGGGGGTAATTCACCCCTCCACTTT.

This chain connects TRBV6-1 to TRBJ2-1; 8 bases match TRBD1. This CDR3 comprises 12 residues. V was clipped by 5 bases and J by 12 bases; unmatched bases: 6. CDR1 and CDR2 (germline): MNHNS, SASEGT. The CDR3: CASSLQGDVQFF. In nucleotides, the CDR3 is TGTGCCAGCAGTCTACAGGGGGATGTGCAGTTCTTC.

The genes are TRBV2 and TRBJ1-5; 7 bases fit TRBD1. V trimming: 6 bases; J trimming: 5 bases; junction bases outside the gene matches: 4. Germline CDR1 reads SNHLY; CDR2 reads FYNNEI. There are 13 residues in the CDR3. CDR3 DNA: TGTGCCAGCAGCGACACAGGGGATCAGCCCCAGCATTTT. Amino acid sequence: CASSDTGDQPQHF.

This clonotype has more than one count but fewer than ten. V gene TRBV12-3 or TRBV12-4 combines with J gene TRBJ1-5; no reliable D call. Between the trimmed V and J ends, which lost 8 bases and 0 bases, there was a span of 14 bases. The CDR3 sequence is 15 residues long. The chain's CDR3 is CASRKSADSNQPQHF. The CDR3 DNA reads TGTGCCAGCCGAAAGTCCGCCGATAGCAATCAGCCCCAGCATTTT.

There are many counts of this clonotype. The chain carries TRBV28 and TRBJ2-7; TRBD2 matches at 8 bases. This CDR3 spans 14 amino acids. Germline CDR1 reads MDHEN; CDR2 reads SYDVKM. V trimming: 5 bases; J trimming: 4 bases; junction bases outside the gene matches: 7. CDR3: CASSHSGGTYEQYF. The CDR3 coding sequence is TGTGCCAGCAGTCATTCGGGAGGGACTTACGAGCAGTACTTC.

In its sample, this clonotype was seen a few times. V is TRBV20-1 and J is TRBJ2-3; D unclear. The CDR3 has 15 amino acids. V gave up 0 bases and J gave up 0 bases, with 10 bases separating them. Germline V gene data show CDR1 as DFQATT and CDR2 as SNEGSKA (reference sequence). CDR3 in amino acids: CSARDVWRSTDTQYF. The CDR3 DNA is TGCAGTGCTAGAGATGTTTGGCGGAGCACAGATACGCAGTATTTT.

The chain links TRBV9 to TRBJ2-2; no reliable D call. Germline V gene data show CDR1 as SGDLS and CDR2 as YYNGEE. Between the trimmed V and J ends, which lost 6 bases and 7 bases, there was a span of 7 bases. This CDR3 region has 11 residues. The CDR3: CASIWGGELFF. In DNA form, the CDR3 reads TGTGCCAGCATATGGGGCGGGGAGCTGTTTTTT.

In its sample, this clonotype was seen a few times. This chain joins TRBV5-1 and TRBJ2-7; 7 bases map to TRBD1. The germline CDR1 and CDR2 sequences are SGHRS and YFSETQ. The CDR3 is made up of 14 amino acids. V shed 7 bases, J shed 2 bases, and the junction held 9 bases outside the gene matches. The CDR3 DNA sequence: TGCGCCAGCGGTAGACAGGGCGGCACCTACGAGCAGTACTTC. Translated: CASGRQGGTYEQYF.

This clonotype was observed a few times. V is TRBV7-9 and J is TRBJ2-1; 8 bases fit TRBD2. V lost 6 bases to trimming and J lost 0 bases; unmatched junction nucleotides: 4. The CDR3 has 15 residues. Germline V gene data show CDR1 as SEHNR and CDR2 as FQNEAQ (reference sequence). The CDR3 reads CASRQSGSSYNEQFF. In DNA form, the CDR3 reads TGTGCCAGCAGGCAAAGCGGGAGCTCCTACAATGAGCAGTTCTTC.

This clonotype has just a few counts. This sequence joins TRBV11-2 and TRBJ2-2; 9 nucleotides agree with TRBD1. The CDR3 sequence is 20 residues long. The V and J ends lost 5 bases and 6 bases, in that order; junction bases with no gene match: 22. Germline loops: CDR1 SGHAT, CDR2 FQNNGV. The CDR3 coding sequence is TGTGCCAGCAGCCTCGGAAAGCTTATGTCGGTACAGGGGGCGGCCGGGGAGCTGTTTTTT. It is translated as CASSLGKLMSVQGAAGELFF.

The CDR3 DNA follows: TGTGCCAGCAGCGGAGGACAGAGGGCAAACACCATATATTTT. It specifies CASSGGQRANTIYF. The gene calls are TRBV9 and TRBJ1-3; D is perhaps TRBD1 (6 bases). Trimming removed 3 bases from V and 6 bases from J, with 13 bases in between. CDR1 is SGDLS and CDR2 is YYNGEE in the germline V gene. CDR3 length equals 14 residues. Supplemented by reference TRBV9 and TRBJ1-3, the full variable domain reads DSGVTQTPKHLITATGQRVTLRCSPRSGDLSVYWYQQSLDQGLQFLIQYYNGEERAKGNILERFSAQQFPDLHSELNLSSLELGDSALYFCASSGGQRANTIYFGEGSWLTVV.

This clonotype was counted at least ten times. This chain connects TRBV28 to TRBJ2-3; 11 bases are shared with TRBD2. There are 15 residues in the CDR3. With 6 bases clipped from V and 4 bases from J, the junction kept 6 bases outside the gene matches. The V gene's germline CDR1 is MDHEN and CDR2 SYDVKM. The CDR3 region has the DNA TGTGCCAGCAGGGTAGCGGGAGGGGTCGCAGATACGCAGTATTTT. Protein product: CASRVAGGVADTQYF. Looking up the rest from reference TRBV28 and TRBJ2-3 gives the full variable domain: DVKVTQSSRYLVKRTGEKVFLECVQDMDHENMFWYRQDPGLGLRLIYFSYDVKMKEKGDIPEGYSVSREKKERFSLILESASTNQTSMYLCASRVAGGVADTQYFGPGTRLTVL.

Ten or more counts support this clonotype. This chain connects TRBV6-1 to TRBJ1-2, with TRBD1 as a possible D gene (6 bases). Germline CDR1 is MNHNS and CDR2 is SASEGT. With 10 bases removed from V and 4 bases from J, the gap between germline ends came to 19 bases. CDR3 length: 14 amino acids. The CDR3 DNA reads TGTGCCACCGCGACAGGCCCCTTTGGCTATGGCTACACCTTC. Translated, it gives CATATGPFGYGYTF.

This clonotype was observed at least ten times. The gene calls are TRBV11-2 and TRBJ2-1, with 9 nucleotides matching TRBD2. The V gene's germline CDR1 is SGHAT and CDR2 FQNNGV. CDR3 length: 15 amino acids. Trimming removed 5 bases from V and 4 bases from J; junction bases left unmatched: 6. The CDR3 nucleotides are TGTGCCAGCAGCCACTGGCGGGAGGGATACAATGAGCAGTTCTTC. Translating gives CASSHWREGYNEQFF.

This CDR3 is CATSRDLTVSYEQYF. The CDR3 coding sequence is TGTGCCACCAGCAGAGATCTGACAGTCTCCTACGAGCAGTACTTC. This chain links TRBV15 with TRBJ2-7; D might be TRBD1 (5 bases). V was trimmed by 0 bases and J by 0 bases, leaving 9 bases between them. The germline V gene has CDR1 LNHNV and CDR2 YYDKDF (reference sequence). The CDR3 has 15 residues.

Ten or more counts support this clonotype. V is TRBV24-1 and J is TRBJ1-5, with D unclear. CDR1 is KGHDR, CDR2 SFDVKD, per germline. Deletions cut 3 bases from V and 0 bases from J, with 8 bases between. The CDR3 contains 15 residues. The CDR3 nucleotides read TGTGCCACCAGTGATGGGTCCACTAGCAATCAGCCCCAGCATTTT. This codes for CATSDGSTSNQPQHF.

This clonotype has ten or more counts. The V gene is TRBV12-5, the J gene TRBJ2-7, with D perhaps being TRBD1 or TRBD2 (6 bases each). Germline-derived CDR1 and CDR2 are LGHNT and FRNRAP. The CDR3 spans 15 residues. V was cut by 4 bases and J by 3 bases, with 16 bases left in between. CDR3 DNA sequence: TGTGCTAGTGGTTGGGGGGCCCGGACGTACTACGAGCAGTACTTC. It is translated as CASGWGARTYYEQYF.

The chain recombines TRBV27 with TRBJ1-4; 7 positions match TRBD1. The CDR3 sequence is 14 residues long. CDR1 is MNHEY, CDR2 SMNVEV, per germline (reference sequence). With 6 bases clipped from V and 2 bases from J, the junction kept 3 bases outside the gene matches. The CDR3 region has the DNA TGTGCCAGCAGACAGGGGTTCACTAATGAAAAACTGTTTTTT. Its protein product is CASRQGFTNEKLFF.

The V call is TRBV4-3, the J call TRBJ1-1; TRBD1 matches 11 bases. The CDR3 contains 17 residues. Germline loops: CDR1 LGHNA, CDR2 YSLEER. The trim removed 4 bases at V and 3 bases at J, leaving 10 bases unmatched. The CDR3 sequence is CASSPGQGGLGDTEAFF. The DNA of the CDR3 is TGCGCCAGCAGCCCGGGACAGGGGGGCTTAGGTGACACTGAAGCTTTCTTT.